This T cell receptor beta chain was found in a study of blood T cell repertoires in COVID-19. As processed by the authors: Reference gene primer amplification gave estimated nucleated cell counts. Clones were read by immunoSEQ multiplex PCR, and TCRdb kept only the in-frame ones, dropping some. V, J and clone size are those of that table, while D and trimming were read from the DNA. The sample contains tens of thousands of clones, 77% of which appear only once. The CDR3 is made up of 16 amino acids. CDR1 is SGDLS, CDR2 YYNGEE, per germline. Trimming cost V 0 bases and J 2 bases; bases outside gene matches: 1.

Input material: peripheral blood. The chain joins TRBV9 to TRBJ2-6, with 8 nucleotides matching TRBD1. The receptor was derived from a human donor with active or convalescent COVID-19. The donor label of this sample is uncertain. CDR3 sequence reads: CASSVETGAGANVLTF. CDR3 sequence (DNA): TGTGCCAGCAGCGTAGAGACAGGGGCTGGGGCCAACGTCCTGACTTTC.